The 21 T cell receptor beta chains below were found in one sample sequenced in a study of read filtering for tumor transcriptome and immune sequencing. This library used around 0.4 ug RNA and molecular barcoded adaptors spanning alpha/delta and beta/gamma chains. TCRdb re-analysed the reads in MiXCR, keeping a single row per CDR3 protein. This table holds about 130,000 distinct CDR3 sequences, over 10% found once. Specimen: a population of CD138-negative cells sorted from bone marrow. Receptors originate from a donor aged 40 or over with multiple myeloma.

At least ten counts were recorded for this clonotype. At one of its ends the junction is not consistent with the germline gene, which may arise from a read error. The chain carries TRBV20-1 and TRBJ2-2; 12 bases match TRBD2. CDR3 length: 17 amino acids. Germline loops: CDR1 DFQATT, CDR2 SNEGSKA (reference sequence). The CDR3 bases are TGCAGTGCTCGTCCTAGCGGGAGGGCCTCGAATACCGGGGAGCTGTTTTTT. Its translation is CSARPSGRASNTGELFF.

The table lists this clonotype with a few counts. The rearrangement links TRBV5-5 to TRBJ1-3; 8 positions match TRBD1. CDR1 and CDR2 (germline): SGHKS, YYEKEE (reference sequence). The junction had 6 bases not matched to a gene; V was cut back by 5 bases and J by 2 bases. The CDR3 sequence is 15 residues long. Here the CDR3 reads CASSSTQGAGNTIYF. CDR3 DNA sequence: TGTGCCAGCAGTTCAACACAGGGGGCTGGAAACACCATATATTTT.

This clonotype showed up just a few times. The chain has TRBV2 and TRBJ1-1, with D uncertain. Germline V gene data show CDR1 as SNHLY and CDR2 as FYNNEI. The CDR3 length is 14 residues. V dropped 7 bases and J dropped 1 base, with 13 bases sitting between them. The CDR3 sequence: CASTPTRTNTEAFF. DNA of the CDR3: TGTGCCAGCACCCCGACACGAACGAACACTGAAGCTTTCTTT.

This clonotype was detected many times. This rearrangement joins TRBV18 to TRBJ2-7; no definite D call. Germline V CDR1 and CDR2: KGHSH, LQKENI. V lost 2 bases, J lost 5 bases, and 10 bases lay in between. The CDR3 extends over 13 amino acids. CDR3 in DNA: TGTGCCAGCTCACCAGATGAGGCCCACGAGCAGTACTTC. Translation gives CASSPDEAHEQYF.

The V and J genes are TRBV6-1 and TRBJ2-2, with D perhaps matching TRBD1 (6 bases). V shed 4 bases and J shed 4 bases, with 10 bases lying between them. CDR1 and CDR2 from the germline V gene are MNHNS and SASEGT. The CDR3 covers 14 residues. The CDR3 is CASSAEDSTGELFF. The DNA for the CDR3 is TGTGCCAGCAGTGCAGAGGACAGCACCGGGGAGCTGTTTTTT.

This clonotype was picked up many times. The rearrangement joins TRBV11-2 to TRBJ2-6; D is unresolved. Trimming removed 6 bases at V and 3 bases at J, with 6 bases between. The germline gives CDR1 SGHAT, CDR2 FQNNGV. The CDR3 is 13 residues long. CDR3 DNA sequence: TGTGCCAGCAGGAAGTTTGGGGCCAACGTCCTGACTTTC. Protein sequence: CASRKFGANVLTF.

The chain recombines TRBV11-3 with TRBJ2-7; weak D call: TRBD2 (6 bases). The CDR3 loop spans 14 amino acids. The ends were cut back, 5 bases at V and 2 bases at J, with 13 bases in the middle. Germline V CDR1 and CDR2: SGHNT, YENEEA. CDR3 DNA sequence: TGTGCCAGCAGCACCGCTCAGCGGGCCTACGAGCAGTACTTC. It specifies CASSTAQRAYEQYF.

This clonotype was found a few times. The V call is TRBV7-9, the J call TRBJ2-1, with TRBD1 identical over 9 bases. This CDR3 contains 15 residues. Germline V gene lookup returns CDR1 SEHNR and CDR2 FQNEAQ (reference sequence). J was trimmed by 9 bases and V by 2 bases; bases with no gene match: 8. The CDR3 here is CASSLYRGRRSEQFF. Written as DNA, the CDR3 is TGTGCCAGCAGCTTATACAGGGGGCGAAGGAGTGAGCAGTTCTTC.

The table lists this clonotype with many counts. The chain uses TRBV5-1 and TRBJ1-4; D is ambiguous. Trimming shortened V by 0 bases and J by 4 bases, and 7 bases separated the two germline ends. The CDR3 has 14 amino acids. Per the germline V gene, CDR1 is SGHRS and CDR2 is YFSETQ. The CDR3 bases are TGCGCCAGCAGCTTGGAACGGCATAATGAAAAACTGTTTTTT. This translates into CASSLERHNEKLFF.

In its sample, this clonotype was seen many times. The J gene is TRBJ2-5, the V gene TRBV20-1, with D perhaps matching TRBD1 (6 bases). Germline V gene data show CDR1 as DFQATT and CDR2 as SNEGSKA (reference sequence). CDR3 size: 13 residues. The V end lost 3 bases, the J end lost 1 base, and 9 bases lay between the germline ends. The CDR3 protein is CSARRTVQETQYF. In DNA, the CDR3 is TGCAGTGCTAGGAGGACAGTCCAAGAGACCCAGTACTTC.

This clonotype has ten or more counts. V gene TRBV7-9 combines with J gene TRBJ2-5; no definite D call. V was cut by 2 bases and J by 2 bases, with 9 bases left in between. Germline-derived CDR1 and CDR2 are SEHNR and FQNEAQ (reference sequence). The CDR3 has 14 amino acids. CDR3: CASSLTGRQETQYF. The CDR3 DNA reads as TGTGCCAGCAGCTTAACCGGACGGCAAGAGACCCAGTACTTC.

This clonotype was recorded at least ten times. The chain links TRBV5-1 to TRBJ1-5; D uncertain. This CDR3 comprises 16 residues. V was clipped by 0 bases and J by 2 bases, with 12 bases between them. Looked up from germline, CDR1 is SGHRS and CDR2 is YFSETQ. This CDR3 is CASSLVGGLGNQPQHF. CDR3 coding DNA: TGCGCCAGCAGCTTGGTTGGCGGACTAGGCAATCAGCCCCAGCATTTT.

This clonotype came up many times. The chain recombines TRBV5-1 with TRBJ2-1; D is possibly TRBD1 or TRBD2 (6 bases each). Germline V CDR1 and CDR2: SGHRS, YFSETQ. V was shortened by 0 bases and J by 8 bases, with 12 bases between the two germline ends. This CDR3 has 14 amino acids. The CDR3 is CASSLGGTSDEQFF. CDR3 bases: TGCGCCAGCAGCTTGGGCGGGACATCGGATGAGCAGTTCTTC.

This clonotype has ten or more counts. The chain recombines TRBV5-1 with TRBJ2-1; 16 bases align to TRBD2. V shed 5 bases and J 7 bases; nucleotides not matched to a gene: 6. The CDR3 totals 16 residues. Germline values: CDR1 SGHRS, CDR2 YFSETQ. The DNA for the CDR3 is TGCGCCAGCAGGACCGGGACTAGCGGGAGGGCGAATGAGCAGTTCTTC. It translates to CASRTGTSGRANEQFF. Full variable domain (remainder filled in from reference TRBV5-1 and TRBJ2-1): KAGVTQTPRYLIKTRGQQVTLSCSPISGHRSVSWYQQTPGQGLQFLFEYFSETQRNKGNFPGRFSGRQFSNSRSEMNVSTLELGDSALYLCASRTGTSGRANEQFFGPGTRLTVL.

At least ten counts were recorded for this clonotype. The chain joins TRBV6-2 or TRBV6-3 to TRBJ2-1; TRBD2 matches 8 bases. There are 14 residues in the CDR3. V lost 7 bases to trimming and J lost 4 bases; unmatched junction nucleotides: 6. Looked up from germline, CDR1 is MNHEY and CDR2 is SVGEGT. The CDR3 protein is CASTGSGGYNEQFF. The CDR3, as DNA: TGTGCCAGCACGGGCAGCGGGGGTTACAATGAGCAGTTCTTC.

This clonotype has just a few counts. A much larger clone lies a single base off, so this may be a read error. The rearrangement uses TRBV6-6 and TRBJ1-2; 12 nucleotides match TRBD1. CDR3 length equals 14 residues. Germline lookup yields CDR1 MNHNY and CDR2 SVGAGI (reference sequence). V shed 5 bases, J shed 6 bases, and the junction held 4 bases outside the gene matches. The CDR3 region is CASSPRDRGHGYTF. CDR3 nucleotide sequence: TGTGCCAGCAGTCCCCGGGACAGGGGGCATGGCTACACCTTC.

This clonotype was found many times. The chain links TRBV20-1 to TRBJ1-1; 10 positions agree with TRBD1. This CDR3 spans 15 amino acids. The V gene end was trimmed by 2 bases and the J gene end by 0 bases; junction bases not matched to a gene: 3. Germline CDR1 DFQATT, CDR2 SNEGSKA (reference sequence). The CDR3 bases are TGCAGTGCTAGATCTGGACAGGGGGTGAACACTGAAGCTTTCTTT. It translates to CSARSGQGVNTEAFF.

This clonotype was seen ten or more times. The J gene is TRBJ1-5, the V gene TRBV28; D uncertain. V dropped 5 bases and J dropped 5 bases, with 7 bases sitting between them. In germline, CDR1 is MDHEN, CDR2 SYDVKM. The CDR3 covers 12 residues. CDR3 sequence (DNA): TGTGCCAGCAGTACCCGGGATCAGCCCCAGCATTTT. Translating gives CASSTRDQPQHF.

This clonotype was counted many times. This sequence joins TRBV20-1 and TRBJ2-7; TRBD1 aligns across 8 bases. V shed 0 bases and J 2 bases; nucleotides not matched to a gene: 9. The CDR3 sequence is 16 residues long. Germline V lookup: CDR1 DFQATT, CDR2 SNEGSKA (reference sequence). As DNA, the CDR3 is TGCAGTGCTAGAGATTGGCGGGCAGGGGGCACCTACGAGCAGTACTTC. This translates into CSARDWRAGGTYEQYF.

This chain uses TRBV6-2 or TRBV6-3 with TRBJ2-5, with 11 bases identical to TRBD2. Germline CDR1 MNHEY, CDR2 SVGEGT. The CDR3 extends over 16 amino acids. The V and J ends lost 5 bases and 2 bases, in that order; junction bases with no gene match: 7. DNA for the CDR3: TGTGCCAGCAGTGCGACGGGGACTAGCGGACAAGAGACCCAGTACTTC. The encoded protein is CASSATGTSGQETQYF.

There are a few counts of this clonotype. The V call is TRBV6-2 or TRBV6-3, the J call TRBJ1-5, with 7 bases lining up with TRBD1. The CDR3 totals 15 residues. Trimming took 4 bases from V and 4 from J; bases not matched to a gene: 7. In germline, CDR1 is MNHEY, CDR2 SVGEGT. CDR3 nucleotides: TGTGCCAGCAGTTTCGGACAGGAGCGGAATCAGCCCCAGCATTTT. Translation gives CASSFGQERNQPQHF.